Each of the 19 T cell receptor beta chains below was sequenced from the same sample in a study of blood T cells in healthy people across ages. A second PCR of roughly 7 to 11 cycles used a sample-barcoded 5' primer and a J-beta primer mix. TCRdb re-derived calls from the 5' RACE reads in MiXCR, one entry per CDR3 protein. Seen here are hundreds of thousands of distinct CDR3 sequences, 56% observed once, and the top ten hold approximately 24%. The specimen was blood. Every receptor here comes from a man in his forties or fifties in good health.

This clonotype appeared a few times. The junction and the germline gene differ at one end; a read error may be behind it. The rearrangement joins TRBV4-1 to TRBJ2-5, with TRBD2 as a possible D gene (6 bases). This CDR3 spans 16 amino acids. Germline lookup yields CDR1 MGHRA and CDR2 YSYEKL. CDR3 coding DNA: TGCGCCAGCAGCCAAGATAAGGAAGGGACGGGAGCTGAGCAGTACTTT. As protein: CASSQDKEGTGAEQYF.

In this sample, this clonotype turned up a few times. V usage is TRBV5-1 and J usage is TRBJ2-3; 9 bases match TRBD2. The ends lost 4 bases at V and 0 bases at J; junction bases unmatched: 6. Germline lookup yields CDR1 SGHRS and CDR2 YFSETQ. This CDR3 has 16 residues. As DNA, the CDR3 is TGCGCCAGCAGCGTGGGACTAGCTCGTAGCACAGATACGCAGTATTTT. Its protein is CASSVGLARSTDTQYF. The variable domain in full, completed from reference TRBV5-1 and TRBJ2-3, reads KAGVTQTPRYLIKTRGQQVTLSCSPISGHRSVSWYQQTPGQGLQFLFEYFSETQRNKGNFPGRFSGRQFSNSRSEMNVSTLELGDSALYLCASSVGLARSTDTQYFGPGTRLTVL.

The chain joins TRBV10-3 to TRBJ2-5, with D maybe TRBD1 (5 bases). The J call may be mistaken, given a closer DNA end match to TRBJ2-1. In germline, CDR1 is ENHRY, CDR2 SYGVKD. The CDR3 consists of 14 residues. This CDR3 reads CAISVGRAQETQFF. The CDR3 DNA sequence: TGTGCCATCAGTGTAGGCAGGGCCCAAGAGACCCAGTTCTTC.

Points on this clonotype: Its ends do not fully match the called genes, so a read error is possible. The genes are TRBV12-3 or TRBV12-4 and TRBJ2-5, with 9 bases that match TRBD1. The DNA end favors TRBJ2-7, so the J call may be wrong. The CDR3 totals 12 residues. The CDR3 region is CTSSDRGYEQYF. The CDR3 nucleotides read TGTACCAGCTCGGACAGGGGCTACGAGCAGTACTTC.

The rearrangement uses TRBV5-1 and TRBJ2-5; TRBD2 agrees at 9 bases. Germline CDR1 SGHRS, CDR2 YFSETQ. V was pared by 0 bases and J by 5 bases, with 8 bases of the junction left unmatched. This CDR3 has 16 residues. In DNA, the CDR3 is TGCGCCAGCAGCTTGGCCCTAGCGGGGTCCTGGGAGACCCAGTACTTC. It is translated as CASSLALAGSWETQYF.

The rearrangement uses TRBV2 and TRBJ1-4; D perhaps matches TRBD1 (6 bases). The CDR3 runs to 14 residues. V shed 6 bases and J shed 0 bases, with 8 bases lying between them. Germline V gene lookup returns CDR1 SNHLY and CDR2 FYNNEI. CDR3 amino acids: CASRWTATNEKLFF. The CDR3 region has the DNA TGTGCCAGCAGGTGGACAGCAACTAATGAAAAACTGTTTTTT. Drawing the rest from reference TRBV2 and TRBJ1-4, the complete variable domain is EPEVTQTPSHQVTQMGQEVILRCVPISNHLYFYWYRQILGQKVEFLVSFYNNEISEKSEIFDDQFSVERPDGSNFTLKIRSTKLEDSAMYFCASRWTATNEKLFFGSGTQLSVL.

The chain links TRBV13 to TRBJ2-4; 7 nucleotides match TRBD2. The CDR3 runs 15 residues. Trimming cost V 3 bases and J 0 bases; bases outside gene matches: 2. Germline V lookup: CDR1 PRHDT, CDR2 FYEKMQ (reference sequence). In DNA, the CDR3 is TGTGCCAGCAGCTTTAGCGGGCTAGCCAAAAACATTCAGTACTTC. Translated, it gives CASSFSGLAKNIQYF.

The genes are TRBV19 and TRBJ2-4; D is perhaps TRBD2 (6 bases). Per the germline V gene, CDR1 is LNHDA and CDR2 is SQIVND (reference sequence). V lost 2 bases to trimming and J lost 6 bases, with 11 bases between them. The CDR3 contains 14 residues. This CDR3 reads CASSIQRAGNIQYF. The CDR3 DNA follows: TGTGCCAGTAGTATACAGCGGGCAGGAAACATTCAGTACTTC.

The V gene is TRBV18, the J gene TRBJ2-7; maybe TRBD1 (6 bases). The DNA end favors TRBJ2-4, so the J call may be wrong. The CDR3 contains 14 residues. Per germline, CDR1 KGHSH and CDR2 LQKENI. The CDR3 nucleotides read TGTGCCAGCTCACCAATACAGGGTAAAAACATTCAGTACTTC. It translates to CASSPIQGKNIQYF.

To note about this clonotype: This could be a read error, since a much larger clone is one nucleotide away. This rearrangement joins TRBV9 to TRBJ2-1, with D perhaps matching TRBD1 (6 bases). CDR3 length: 15 amino acids. Trimming pared 3 bases from V and 9 bases from J, leaving 19 bases between. CDR1 is SGDLS and CDR2 is YYNGEE in the germline V gene. This CDR3 is CASSAVGGRTPEQFF. CDR3 in DNA: TGTGCCAGCAGCGCCGTAGGGGGTCGGACCCCTGAGCAGTTCTTC.

This clonotype has only a few counts. In nucleotides, the CDR3 is TGTGCCAGCAGCTTAGGCCGGGACTCCTCCTACGAGCAGTACTTC. Translated: CASSLGRDSSYEQYF. The rearrangement links TRBV7-6 to TRBJ2-7, with TRBD2 as a possible D gene (6 bases). CDR3 length equals 15 residues. The germline gives CDR1 SGHVS, CDR2 FNYEAQ. The V end lost 1 base, the J end lost 0 bases, and 10 bases lay between the germline ends.

This chain joins TRBV4-1 and TRBJ2-5, with TRBD2 identical over 7 bases. Germline V gene data show CDR1 as MGHRA and CDR2 as YSYEKL. J lost 1 base, V lost 1 base, and 9 bases had no gene match. The CDR3 runs 17 residues. CDR3 amino acids: CASSQGPGLTIQETQYF. CDR3 coding DNA: TGCGCCAGCAGCCAAGGACCGGGACTAACTATCCAAGAGACCCAGTACTTC.

This sequence joins TRBV18 and TRBJ2-4; D is unclear. The CDR3 is made up of 19 amino acids. Trimming shortened V by 4 bases and J by 0 bases, and 22 bases separated the two germline ends. Per germline, CDR1 KGHSH and CDR2 LQKENI. The CDR3 bases are TGTGCCAGCTCACTCATTCCCCGGATCTCAAGGACAGCCAAAAACATTCAGTACTTC. This encodes CASSLIPRISRTAKNIQYF. Drawing the rest from reference TRBV18 and TRBJ2-4, the complete variable domain is NAGVMQNPRHLVRRRGQEARLRCSPMKGHSHVYWYRQLPEEGLKFMVYLQKENIIDESGMPKERFSAEFPKEGPSILRIQQVVRGDSAAYFCASSLIPRISRTAKNIQYFGAGTRLSVL.

This clonotype was seen a handful of times. V is TRBV29-1 and J is TRBJ2-2; D might be TRBD1 (5 bases). V was trimmed by 4 bases and J by 1 base, leaving 10 bases between them. The CDR3 loop spans 14 amino acids. Per germline, CDR1 SQVTM and CDR2 ANQGSEA. The CDR3 DNA reads TGCAGCGTTGGCAGGGATAGGAACACCGGGGAGCTGTTTTTT. It translates to CSVGRDRNTGELFF.

This rearrangement joins TRBV7-2 to TRBJ2-2; D is possibly TRBD1 (5 bases). Germline V gene data show CDR1 as SGHTA and CDR2 as FQGNSA. The CDR3 has 14 amino acids. V was shortened by 5 bases and J by 4 bases, with 11 bases between the two germline ends. CDR3 in DNA: TGTGCCAGCAGCCCAATTGGGGCCACCGGGGAGCTGTTTTTT. Translating it yields CASSPIGATGELFF.

The chain combines TRBV29-1 with TRBJ1-2, with TRBD1 matching 7 bases. The germline CDR1 and CDR2 sequences are SQVTM and ANQGSEA. The CDR3 contains 11 residues. After removal of 3 bases from V and 5 bases from J, the junction contained 0 bases not matched to a gene. CDR3 nucleotide sequence: TGCAGCGTTGACAGGGGGTATGGCTACACCTTC. It codes for CSVDRGYGYTF.

The chain links TRBV28 to TRBJ2-3, with D possibly being TRBD2 (5 bases). Germline CDR1 and CDR2: MDHEN and SYDVKM. The V gene lost 6 bases and the J gene lost 4 bases, with 14 bases spanning the gap. The CDR3 is 14 amino acids. The DNA for the CDR3 is TGTGCCAGCAGCCCTATGGGGAGAGCAGATACGCAGTATTTT. This gives the protein CASSPMGRADTQYF.

The CDR3 spells CATVEPGQGNYGYTF. CDR3 DNA: TGTGCCACCGTCGAGCCGGGACAGGGTAACTATGGCTACACCTTC. The chain employs TRBV25-1 and TRBJ1-2; 9 positions agree with TRBD1. Germline CDR1 and CDR2: MGHDK and SYGVNS. This CDR3 contains 15 residues. Trimming cost V 10 bases and J 1 base; bases outside gene matches: 10.

This clonotype was observed a few times. V gene TRBV12-3 or TRBV12-4 combines with J gene TRBJ2-3, with TRBD1 identical over 9 bases. CDR3 length: 15 residues. J was trimmed by 6 bases and V by 4 bases; bases with no gene match: 8. CDR3: CASSSYRGRYDTQYF. The CDR3 coding sequence is TGTGCCAGCAGTTCTTACAGGGGGCGTTATGATACGCAGTATTTT.